This T cell receptor beta chain was recorded in a study of Ad26.COV2.S vaccination and SARS-CoV-2 variants (dated by TCRdb to 2020 to 2022). A note on the overall study: Vaccine-arm donors were drawn from COV1001, a multicentre, randomized, double-blind, placebo-controlled phase I-IIa trial of Ad26.COV2.S in healthy adults. Dosing of Ad26.COV2.S was intramuscular, at either 5x10^10 or 1x10^11 viral particles, delivered as one shot or as two shots spaced 56 days apart. TCRbeta repertoire sequencing was used to assess the specificity and breadth of SARS-CoV-2-reactive T cell receptors after Ad26.COV2.S vaccination. The TCR-sequenced set comprised roughly 30 samples: around 20 Ad26.COV2.S vaccine recipients, 5 placebo recipients and 8 SARS-CoV-2 convalescent individuals. Trial participants were randomized into five groups of five, in which low-dose or high-dose Ad26.COV2.S was given once or twice, or placebo was given on both occasions. Investigators remained blinded to trial group allocation during experiments and outcome assessment.

Details on this clone: What this receptor recognizes is not known. The input lacks base qualities; no much larger clone sits a single base away.

What the work shows at the level of the full study, not this receptor alone: The study was not powered for comparison of responses between vaccine doses or regimens. After vaccination, spike-specific CD8+ and CD4+ T cell responses were reported to show substantial breadth. Higher spike-specific TCR breadth was observed in Ad26.COV2.S recipients than in placebo recipients (P = 0.0014). According to the authors, total T cell responses may have been underestimated by the TCR breadth and depth analyses. Comparable non-spike TCR breadth was observed between vaccine and placebo recipients, consistent with only spike being contained in the vaccine.

TCRbeta CDR3 regions were sequenced with the immunoSEQ Assay. After extraction, genomic DNA underwent amplification by bias-controlled multiplex PCR, followed by high-throughput sequencing. The study's own analysis went as follows. To quantify the absolute abundance of every unique TCRbeta CDR3 region, sequences were collapsed and filtered. T cell fraction was estimated by normalizing TCRbeta template counts to usable DNA, with usable DNA measured through amplification of reference genes found in all nucleated cells. Repertoire TCRs were annotated as SARS-CoV-2-specific by exact matching of V gene, CDR3 amino acid sequence and J gene to a known reactive TCR set. MIRA supplied the reference SARS-CoV-2 TCR set, which was filtered for enrichment in COVID-19-positive ImmuneCODE repertoires so that public or cross-reactive TCRs were removed. Drawing on the MIRA antigens, annotated TCRs were analysed further at the level of specific ORF or position within ORF. Breadth was defined as the number of annotated unique rearrangements divided by the total number of unique productive rearrangements, and depth was defined as the summed frequency of the annotated unique rearrangements. Two-sided Wilcoxon rank-sum tests were applied when comparing TCR breadth between groups. What TCRdb holds here is the immuneACCESS table cut down to in-frame rearrangements. Part of the clones is not present; checked against another copy, under half of the missing clones reflect an unresolved V gene, and the others are unexplained. V and J calls and clone size are copied from that table; D and trimming were computed from the DNA. Recorded for this sample are hundreds of thousands of clones; 70% to 90% of them occurred a single time. The top ten clonotypes cover approximately 1.5% of the sample.

Interpreted using the paper, the treatment or condition label stands for: around 19 received Ad26.COV2.S at low or high dose, single or two shots; 5 received placebo; per-sample allocation not given. Repertoires of vaccine and placebo recipients were sequenced from samples collected on day 63 after the first injection. In Cohort 1b, roughly 26 adults aged 18-55 years were enrolled at a single site in Boston, USA, between 29 July and 7 August 2020. Ad26.COV2.S consisted of a replication-incompetent adenovirus type 26 vector by which a prefusion-stabilized SARS-CoV-2 spike protein from the original Wuhan strain was expressed. The CDR3 covers 15 residues, taking in both the cysteine and the phenylalanine. Solely the CDR3 DNA is kept, with 45 bases framed from the first base. Trimming removed 0 bases from V and 3 bases from J; the gene matches leave 4 bases unexplained. In the germline V gene (reference sequence), CDR1 corresponds to SGHKS and CDR2 to YYEKEE.

Here the chain combines TRBV5-5 and TRBJ1-1; 8 middle bases align to TRBD1. This sample comprised peripheral blood, obtained in a trial of Ad26.COV2.S vaccine versus placebo. The sequence derives from a person aged 18-60 years who received the Ad26.COV2.S COVID-19 vaccine or a placebo. The nucleotide sequence reads TGTGCCAGCAGCTTGGTGACAGGGGCCTACACTGAAGCTTTCTTT. It translates as CASSLVTGAYTEAFF.